This T cell receptor beta chain was profiled in a study of cytomegalovirus exposure and HLA in healthy donors. The table came from immunoSEQ multiplex PCR; TCRdb's copy has only in-frame clones and leaves some out. The table includes hundreds of thousands of clones, around 88% detected once. Germline V gene sequence: CDR1 MNHEY, CDR2 SMNVEV (reference sequence). The V segment lost 8 bases and the J segment 2 bases; nucleotides outside the gene matches: 16. This CDR3 is 17 amino acids long. Donors came from a validation cohort of some 110 subjects, distinct from the first 666-subject cohort. Of note for this clone: Antigen: not known.

Study observations and caveats: The classifier reportedly diagnosed cytomegalovirus status with high specificity and sensitivity. Most observed TCR sequences were rare, whereas some public TCRs were detected in many donors.

This sequence originates from a woman in her twenties or thirties in good health and CMV-seropositive. Sequencing used PBMCs. This chain connects TRBV27 to TRBJ2-3; 7 bases are a match to TRBD1. CDR3: CASLAGTAIGYTDTQYF. The CDR3, as DNA: TGTGCCAGCCTTGCCGGGACAGCCATCGGTTACACAGATACGCAGTATTTT.